This entry lists 31 T cell receptor beta chains sequenced from one sample in a study of shared clonotypes between healthy human individuals. Sequencing was performed with immunoSEQ multiplex PCR; in TCRdb, only in-frame clones are kept and a portion is missing. There are roughly 2,300,000 clones in the sample; about 90% occur only once, and around 0.38% lies in the top ten. What was sequenced was naive CD4+ T cells from PBMCs. Documented subset: CD45RA+ positively selected. The receptor set was obtained from a man between 18 and 29 years old in good health. Some clones in this sample may be carry-over from other donors' samples.

V usage is TRBV5-4 and J usage is TRBJ2-6; D remains unclear. V was clipped by 4 bases and J by 4 bases, with 15 bases between them. CDR1 is SGHNT and CDR2 is YYREEE in the germline V gene (reference sequence). This CDR3 has 16 amino acids. CDR3 amino acids: CASSPDAVRGANVLTF. The CDR3 DNA reads TGTGCCAGCAGCCCGGACGCGGTCAGGGGGGCCAACGTCCTGACTTTC.

Only one count was recorded for this clone. The gene calls are TRBV11-2 and TRBJ2-1; the D gene is possibly TRBD1 (5 bases). CDR1 and CDR2 from the germline V gene are SGHAT and FQNNGV. The CDR3 covers 17 residues. Trimming took off 4 bases at V and 2 bases at J, with 18 bases between the two ends. The CDR3 DNA is TGTGCCAGCAGCTCTCACCAGGGATACCCTGCCTACAATGAGCAGTTCTTC. Encoded protein: CASSSHQGYPAYNEQFF.

This sequence joins TRBV7-9 and TRBJ1-5, with a weak D call TRBD1 (5 bases). Germline lookup yields CDR1 SEHNR and CDR2 FQNEAQ (reference sequence). This CDR3 has 17 residues. Trimming removed 0 bases from V and 0 bases from J, with 12 bases in between. CDR3 loop: CASSLARGRNSNQPQHF. CDR3 coding DNA: TGTGCCAGCAGCTTAGCTAGGGGCAGAAATAGCAATCAGCCCCAGCATTTT.

This chain links TRBV18 with TRBJ2-3; TRBD1 might be the D (5 bases). The V end lost 2 bases, the J end lost 3 bases, and 15 bases lay between the germline ends. This CDR3 spans 16 amino acids. CDR1 is KGHSH, CDR2 LQKENI, per germline. CDR3 region: CASSPSQGVRTDTQYF. In nucleotides, the CDR3 is TGTGCCAGCTCACCAAGCCAGGGTGTGCGGACAGATACGCAGTATTTT.

Details on this clone: The same CDR3 is also encoded by other DNA sequences in this sample. The chain is built from TRBV9 and TRBJ2-3; D possibly corresponds to TRBD2 (6 bases). The V gene lost 2 bases and the J gene lost 1 base, with 8 bases spanning the gap. The CDR3 extends over 14 amino acids. CDR1 is SGDLS and CDR2 is YYNGEE in the germline V gene. CDR3 in DNA: TGTGCCAGCAGCGTGTCGGGGGGCACAGATACGCAGTATTTT. It is translated as CASSVSGGTDTQYF.

Only one count was recorded for this clone. The chain has TRBV2 and TRBJ2-3; D unclear. Looked up from germline, CDR1 is SNHLY and CDR2 is FYNNEI. The CDR3 extends over 13 amino acids. V gave up 6 bases and J gave up 2 bases, with 9 bases separating them. This chain's CDR3 is CASSLGPTDTQYF. The CDR3 region has the DNA TGTGCCAGCAGCCTAGGCCCCACAGATACGCAGTATTTT.

This clone showed up just a few times. V and J are TRBV9 and TRBJ2-4; 10 nucleotides match TRBD2. Per the germline V gene, CDR1 is SGDLS and CDR2 is YYNGEE. The V gene end was trimmed by 3 bases and the J gene end by 6 bases; junction bases not matched to a gene: 9. This CDR3 contains 16 residues. The CDR3 DNA reads as TGTGCCAGCAGCGACGGACCCGGGACTAGCGTAAACATTCAGTACTTC. It translates to CASSDGPGTSVNIQYF.

The chain employs TRBV27 and TRBJ2-7, with 9 positions matching TRBD1. Per the germline V gene, CDR1 is MNHEY and CDR2 is SMNVEV (reference sequence). There are 15 residues in the CDR3. V lost 5 bases, J lost 2 bases, and 7 bases stayed unmatched. The CDR3 DNA is TGTGCCAGCAGTGTCCGACAGGGGGGACCCTACGAGCAGTACTTC. Translation gives CASSVRQGGPYEQYF.

The genes are TRBV6-1 and TRBJ2-1, with 12 positions matching TRBD2. Germline lookup yields CDR1 MNHNS and CDR2 SASEGT. CDR3 length equals 15 residues. Trimming cost V 10 bases and J 4 bases; bases outside gene matches: 8. This CDR3 reads CATKTSGRPYNEQFF. The CDR3 DNA reads TGTGCCACCAAGACTAGCGGGAGACCTTACAATGAGCAGTTCTTC.

This rearrangement joins TRBV5-1 to TRBJ2-1; 11 bases fit TRBD1. This CDR3 has 15 residues. Trimming took 4 bases from V and 7 from J; bases not matched to a gene: 7. Looked up from germline, CDR1 is SGHRS and CDR2 is YFSETQ. CDR3 region: CASSNSGTGGNEQFF. CDR3 nucleotides: TGCGCCAGCAGCAATTCCGGGACAGGGGGAAATGAGCAGTTCTTC.

The chain has TRBV7-9 and TRBJ2-2; 8 nucleotides align to TRBD2. V lost 8 bases and J lost 1; bases outside the gene matches: 9. There are 16 residues in the CDR3. The germline V gene encodes CDR1 SEHNR and CDR2 FQNEAQ (reference sequence). CDR3 protein: CASLVAGLKNTGELFF. CDR3 DNA: TGTGCCAGCCTGGTAGCGGGACTTAAGAACACCGGGGAGCTGTTTTTT. Using reference TRBV7-9 and TRBJ2-2 for the parts outside the CDR3, the full variable domain is DTGVSQNPRHKITKRGQNVTFRCDPISEHNRLYWYRQTLGQGPEFLTYFQNEAQLEKSRLLSDRFSAERPKGSFSTLEIQRTEQGDSAMYLCASLVAGLKNTGELFFGEGSRLTVL.

The chain combines TRBV30 with TRBJ2-7; TRBD2 might be the D (6 bases). Trimming removed 2 bases from V and 1 base from J, with 15 bases in between. The germline V gene has CDR1 GTSNPN and CDR2 SVGIG (reference sequence). The CDR3 totals 15 residues. The CDR3 DNA is TGTGCCTGGAGTCCAGGGCCAGGGAGGTCCTACGAGCAGTACTTC. Amino acids: CAWSPGPGRSYEQYF.

The chain has TRBV7-3 and TRBJ2-1; D is perhaps TRBD2 (6 bases). The CDR3 is made up of 14 amino acids. The germline V gene has CDR1 SGHTA and CDR2 FQGTGA. V shed 4 bases and J shed 3 bases, with 10 bases lying between them. The CDR3 sequence: CASSSSGRYNEQFF. The CDR3 DNA sequence: TGTGCCAGCAGCTCCAGCGGGCGCTACAATGAGCAGTTCTTC. The whole variable domain, remainder taken from reference TRBV7-3 and TRBJ2-1, is GAGVSQTPSNKVTEKGKYVELRCDPISGHTALYWYRQSLGQGPEFLIYFQGTGAADDSGLPNDRFFAVRPEGSVSTLKIQRTERGDSAVYLCASSSSGRYNEQFFGPGTRLTVL.

A few counts support this clone. Other DNA sequences within the sample encode an identical CDR3. The chain couples TRBV15 to TRBJ2-1; no definite D call. This CDR3 has 12 amino acids. In germline, CDR1 is LNHNV, CDR2 YYDKDF (reference sequence). V lost 0 bases and J lost 4, with 1 base in between. The DNA of the CDR3 is TGTGCCACCAGCAGAGATTACAATGAGCAGTTCTTC. It codes for CATSRDYNEQFF.

In this sample, this clone turned up once. The genes are TRBV5-1 and TRBJ2-7; 8 bases align to TRBD2. CDR1 and CDR2 from the germline V gene are SGHRS and YFSETQ. This CDR3 region has 11 residues. V was pared by 4 bases and J by 10 bases, with 4 bases of the junction left unmatched. The CDR3 protein is CASSDLAGQYF. Here the CDR3 DNA reads TGCGCCAGCAGCGATTTAGCGGGACAGTACTTC.

This clone was seen once. V and J are TRBV7-2 and TRBJ1-5; D might be TRBD1 (5 bases). With 7 bases removed from V and 6 bases from J, the gap between germline ends came to 16 bases. In germline, CDR1 is SGHTA, CDR2 FQGNSA. The CDR3 contains 14 residues. The CDR3 here is CASKRNQGSQPQHF. CDR3 sequence (DNA): TGTGCCAGCAAGAGGAATCAGGGAAGTCAGCCCCAGCATTTT.

V usage is TRBV10-2 and J usage is TRBJ1-1; D not resolved. V dropped 4 bases and J dropped 8 bases, with 11 bases sitting between them. Per germline, CDR1 WSHSY and CDR2 SAAADI. CDR3 size: 12 residues. The chain's CDR3 is CASSGDRREAFF. The CDR3 DNA reads as TGCGCCAGCAGTGGGGATCGACGGGAAGCTTTCTTT.

As to this clone: Other DNA variants within this sample encode the same CDR3. The gene calls are TRBV7-3 and TRBJ1-2; no reliable D call. Trimming took 5 bases from V and 0 from J, leaving 7 bases between them. This CDR3 is 13 amino acids long. Germline V gene data show CDR1 as SGHTA and CDR2 as FQGTGA. Written as DNA, the CDR3 is TGTGCCAGCAGCCTAGGGCCTAACTATGGCTACACCTTC. Residues: CASSLGPNYGYTF.

This clone has only one observation. The chain combines TRBV18 with TRBJ2-7; D is undetermined. The CDR3 contains 13 residues. Germline-derived CDR1 and CDR2 are KGHSH and LQKENI. The ends were cut back, 3 bases at V and 3 bases at J, with 9 bases in the middle. The CDR3 DNA reads as TGTGCCAGCTCACCGAGAGTGTTCTACGAGCAGTACTTC. Translated: CASSPRVFYEQYF.

The V and J genes are TRBV10-3 and TRBJ2-3; 16 bases are shared with TRBD2. Losses at the gene ends were 10 bases for V and 3 bases for J; bases not matched to a gene: 10. CDR3 length: 17 residues. Per the germline V gene, CDR1 is ENHRY and CDR2 is SYGVKD. The CDR3: CATQGTSGRAGTDTQYF. The CDR3, as DNA: TGTGCCACCCAGGGGACTAGCGGGAGGGCCGGGACAGATACGCAGTATTTT.

The chain combines TRBV5-4 with TRBJ2-3, with D maybe TRBD2 (5 bases). Per germline, CDR1 SGHNT and CDR2 YYREEE (reference sequence). Trimming cost V 4 bases and J 0 bases, with 12 bases left between them. There are 15 residues in the CDR3. The CDR3 sequence is CASSPSGVSTDTQYF. The CDR3 DNA reads TGTGCCAGCAGCCCGTCCGGGGTAAGCACAGATACGCAGTATTTT.

Remarks on this clone: Other nucleotide sequences in the sample specify the same CDR3. The chain's CDR3 is CASSSGGGTDTQYF. For the CDR3, the DNA is TGCGCCAGCAGCTCAGGGGGAGGCACAGATACGCAGTATTTT. The chain is built from TRBV5-1 and TRBJ2-3; 7 bases align to TRBD1. The CDR3 spans 14 residues. With V trimmed by 3 bases and J by 1 base, 2 bases remained unmatched. Germline values: CDR1 SGHRS, CDR2 YFSETQ.

The rearrangement joins TRBV6-5 to TRBJ1-6; 10 bases are a match to TRBD1. Germline-derived CDR1 and CDR2 are MNHEY and SVGAGI. With V trimmed by 0 bases and J by 7 bases, 3 bases remained unmatched. CDR3 length: 16 residues. The CDR3 spells CASSYSGTGENSPLHF. CDR3 coding DNA: TGTGCCAGCAGTTACTCGGGGACAGGGGAAAATTCACCCCTCCACTTT.

V and J are TRBV27 and TRBJ2-2; possible D gene TRBD2, 7 bases. The CDR3 consists of 17 residues. The ends were cut back, 6 bases at V and 3 bases at J, with 20 bases in the middle. Germline CDR1 reads MNHEY; CDR2 reads SMNVEV (reference sequence). CDR3 amino acids: CASRKGRGAGDTGELFF. The CDR3 nucleotides are TGTGCCAGCAGGAAGGGAAGGGGGGCGGGAGACACCGGGGAGCTGTTTTTT.

The chain links TRBV5-1 to TRBJ1-1; TRBD1 matches 7 bases. Losses at the gene ends were 0 bases for V and 3 bases for J; bases not matched to a gene: 11. Germline CDR1 reads SGHRS; CDR2 reads YFSETQ. The CDR3 is 17 amino acids. In DNA form, the CDR3 reads TGCGCCAGCAGCTTGGATAGCCCAGGGGGAGTGGACACTGAAGCTTTCTTT. Encoded protein: CASSLDSPGGVDTEAFF.

The chain is built from TRBV9 and TRBJ2-3; no clear D gene. Germline V CDR1 and CDR2: SGDLS, YYNGEE. Trimming removed 0 bases at V and 5 bases at J, with 7 bases between. CDR3 length equals 13 residues. For the CDR3, the DNA is TGTGCCAGCAGCGTAGCGGCGTTAGATACGCAGTATTTT. Its protein is CASSVAALDTQYF. Together with reference TRBV9 and TRBJ2-3, the CDR3 gives the full variable domain: DSGVTQTPKHLITATGQRVTLRCSPRSGDLSVYWYQQSLDQGLQFLIQYYNGEERAKGNILERFSAQQFPDLHSELNLSSLELGDSALYFCASSVAALDTQYFGPGTRLTVL.

This rearrangement joins TRBV5-6 to TRBJ2-5, with D perhaps TRBD2 (6 bases). The CDR3 length is 12 residues. The V end lost 7 bases, the J end lost 5 bases, and 12 bases lay between the germline ends. Per the germline V gene, CDR1 is SGHDT and CDR2 is YYEEEE. This chain's CDR3 is CASRAGPETQYF. The DNA for the CDR3 is TGTGCCAGCCGAGCGGGCCCGGAGACCCAGTACTTC.

The rearrangement links TRBV6-6 to TRBJ1-3; the D is unclear. V dropped 7 bases and J dropped 0 bases, with 16 bases sitting between them. This CDR3 is 16 amino acids long. Germline V gene data show CDR1 as MNHNY and CDR2 as SVGAGI (reference sequence). In DNA, the CDR3 is TGTGCCAGCACCGACCTGAACAGAGACTCTGGAAACACCATATATTTT. It is translated as CASTDLNRDSGNTIYF.

The V and J genes are TRBV7-9 and TRBJ2-6; D gene unclear. Germline lookup yields CDR1 SEHNR and CDR2 FQNEAQ (reference sequence). V was cut by 4 bases and J by 1 base, with 8 bases left in between. The CDR3 totals 15 residues. The CDR3 here is CASSSRGSGANVLTF. For the CDR3, the DNA is TGTGCCAGCAGCTCCCGTGGTTCTGGGGCCAACGTCCTGACTTTC.

The chain recombines TRBV27 with TRBJ1-5, with D perhaps TRBD1 (5 bases). V lost 4 bases and J lost 0, with 13 bases in between. Per germline, CDR1 MNHEY and CDR2 SMNVEV (reference sequence). This CDR3 region has 16 residues. CDR3 amino acids: CASSSGGVDSNQPQHF. In DNA form, the CDR3 reads TGTGCCAGCAGTTCGGGGGGGGTGGATAGCAATCAGCCCCAGCATTTT.

The CDR3 DNA reads as TGTGCCAGCAGTCCCCTGGGGACAGGGTTGTGGTTGACCCAGTACTTC. It yields the protein CASSPLGTGLWLTQYF. V gene TRBV27 combines with J gene TRBJ2-5, with 9 bases lining up with TRBD1. Germline CDR1 MNHEY, CDR2 SMNVEV (reference sequence). The CDR3 sequence is 16 residues long. V dropped 5 bases and J dropped 7; count of bases not matched to a gene: 14.